There are a few counts of the clone carrying this T cell receptor (beta chain). The target antigen is unknown. Time point noted: pre-sensitization, week 0. Stated treatment: therapeutic diphenylcyclopropenone sensitization with weekly scalp DPC. These data belong to a study of human T cells and chemical hapten exposure. At the level of the study: Upper-back patches of 0.01% DPC were read at 6 days. Per-sample TCR yield variability stemmed mainly from small pooled library volume differences. General study results and limits: DPC sensitization left the count of TCRs above 1 in 1000 unchanged.

This CDR3 comprises 15 residues. V shed 3 bases and J shed 4 bases, with 16 bases lying between them. Germline lookup yields CDR1 SQVTM and CDR2 ANQGSEA. Study processing details: The number of TCRs in each sample had a median of about 95,000 and spanned about 23,224 to 700,000. One entry per CDR3 protein, called by TCRdb with MiXCR from the RACE reads. These V and J calls are TCRdb output, not the study's own analysis. The sample has some 360,000 distinct CDR3 sequences, roughly 5.3% seen once. The TCR sequence derives from a woman aged 45 to 65 with alopecia areata. Some clones in this sample may be carry-over from other donors' samples. The chain couples TRBV29-1 to TRBJ1-5; D is perhaps TRBD1 (5 bases). The specimen comprised whole blood, sampled in connection with sensitization to the hapten diphenylcyclopropenone (DPC). CDR3 nucleotide sequence: TGCAGCGTTGAGTCGAGGAGGGGATCAAATCAGCCCCAGCATTTT. It codes for CSVESRRGSNQPQHF.